This T cell receptor beta chain derives from a study of CD8+ T cells in alopecia areata. Study summary: The study gave treated patients oral tofacitinib at 5 to 10 mg twice daily.

Notes on this clone: Its matching antigen is unknown.

Both peripheral blood and punch biopsies of lesional scalp skin were obtained from patients who had alopecia areata. Study outcomes and limitations: The study found higher clonality in lesional than normal scalp, especially in alopecia totalis/universalis.

Reverse transcribed after extraction, RNA yielded cDNA as the sequencing template. Sequencing was performed with immunoSEQ multiplex PCR; in TCRdb, only in-frame clones are kept and a portion is missing. The sample lists some 110,000 clones; more than 30% were seen once. Germline loops: CDR1 GTSNPN, CDR2 SVGIG (reference sequence). Trimming left V 3 bases short and J 9 bases short, with 12 bases between. The CDR3 runs 11 residues. The rearrangement joins TRBV30 to TRBJ2-7, with D possibly being TRBD2 (6 bases). This sequence was found in a human donor with alopecia areata. Sequenced material: CD4+ T cells sorted from blood. The CDR3 region has the DNA TGTGCCTGGAGACTAGCCTTATTGCAGTACTTC. Amino acid sequence: CAWRLALLQYF.